The following is a T cell receptor (beta chain) sequence with its context. Its antigen is undetermined. Treatment was busulfan-fludarabine conditioning, a marrow graft, and cyclophosphamide on days +3 and +4. CDR1 LNHDA and CDR2 SQIVND come from the germline V gene (reference sequence). CDR3 length equals 16 residues. J lost 3 bases, V lost 7 bases, and 11 bases had no gene match. This sample is drawn from a study of T cells after posttransplantation cyclophosphamide. Regarding the study as a whole: Donor-recipient repertoire similarity was low at 1-2 months, rising over year one.

This table comes from immunoSEQ multiplex PCR, and its TCRdb copy is limited to in-frame clones, with some not included. The data contain roughly 7,000 clones, approximately 94% of them singletons. The clonotype comes from a male patient between 55 and 70 years old who received an allogeneic stem cell transplant from a related donor and was CMV-positive. Some T cells may arise from the graft donor. The sample was CD8+ T cells sorted from blood, taken after allogeneic stem cell transplant with posttransplant cyclophosphamide. The genes are TRBV19 and TRBJ1-5; 8 nucleotides line up with TRBD1. CDR3 sequence reads: CASKGAGQAVNQPQHF. CDR3 sequence (DNA): TGTGCCAGTAAGGGCGCGGGACAGGCCGTCAATCAGCCCCAGCATTTT.